One T cell receptor beta chain is described in this entry. Its antigen is unknown. The sample originates from a study of cytomegalovirus exposure and HLA in healthy donors. Trimming took 4 bases from V and 1 from J; bases not matched to a gene: 10. Germline V gene sequence: CDR1 SGHDT, CDR2 YYEEEE. The CDR3 is 16 residues long. Donors showed nominal health when sampled, although they likely had unrecorded immune exposures. Study results and limitations: Being productive about 87% or about 30% of the time was typical of most TCR beta V segments in an earlier analysis. There were about 160 TCR beta chains listed as cytomegalovirus-associated.

The PCR employed 60 Vbeta primers together with 13 Jbeta primers. Clones were read by immunoSEQ multiplex PCR, and TCRdb kept only the in-frame ones, dropping some. The sample shows roughly 180,000 clones, approximately 83% of them seen only once. Material for sequencing was PBMCs. This chain uses TRBV5-6 with TRBJ2-5; 7 nucleotides line up with TRBD2. The clonotype was recovered from a young man in good health and CMV-seropositive. In DNA form, the CDR3 reads TGTGCCAGCAGCCCTGGTGGTCGACTAGCCCAAGAGACCCAGTACTTC. It encodes CASSPGGRLAQETQYF. Full variable domain (remainder filled in from reference TRBV5-6 and TRBJ2-5): DAGVTQSPTHLIKTRGQQVTLRCSPKSGHDTVSWYQQALGQGPQFIFQYYEEEERQRGNFPDRFSGHQFPNYSSELNVNALLLGDSALYLCASSPGGRLAQETQYFGPGTRLLVL.